This T cell receptor (beta chain) originates from a study of blood T cell repertoires in COVID-19. This CDR3 has 14 amino acids. V trimming: 8 bases; J trimming: 6 bases; junction bases outside the gene matches: 6. Germline values: CDR1 SGHAT, CDR2 FQNNGV. How the authors handled the data: It was from reference gene primer amplification that nucleated cell counts were estimated. Data came from immunoSEQ multiplex PCR; TCRdb stores just in-frame clones and leaves some out. Clone size and V and J calls were adopted from that table, with D and trimming inferred from the DNA. The sample has hundreds of thousands of clones; 85% to 90% are singletons.

This receptor was obtained from a young woman with acute COVID-19. The sequenced sample was PBMCs or T cells enriched from blood (not recorded which). The rearrangement joins TRBV11-2 to TRBJ2-7, with TRBD2 identical over 14 bases. DNA of the CDR3: TGTGCCAGCTCCCGGACTAGCGGGAGGCGCGAGCAGTACTTC. As protein: CASSRTSGRREQYF.